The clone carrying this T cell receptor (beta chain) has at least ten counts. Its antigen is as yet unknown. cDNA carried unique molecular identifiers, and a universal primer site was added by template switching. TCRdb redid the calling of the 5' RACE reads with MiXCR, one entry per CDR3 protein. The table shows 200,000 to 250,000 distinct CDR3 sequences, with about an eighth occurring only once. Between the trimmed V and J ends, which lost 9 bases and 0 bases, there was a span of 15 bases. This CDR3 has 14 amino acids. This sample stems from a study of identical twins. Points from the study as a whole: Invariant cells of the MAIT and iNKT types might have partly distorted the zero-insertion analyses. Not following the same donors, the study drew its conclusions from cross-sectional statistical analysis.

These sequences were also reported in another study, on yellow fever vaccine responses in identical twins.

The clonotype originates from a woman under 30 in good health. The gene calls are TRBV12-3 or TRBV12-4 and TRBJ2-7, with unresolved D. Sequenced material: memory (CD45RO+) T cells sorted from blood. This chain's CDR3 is CASSPDTVSYEQYF. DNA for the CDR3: TGTGCCAGTAGTCCGGATACAGTCTCCTACGAGCAGTACTTC.